This T cell receptor beta chain appears in the sequencing data of a study of control samples from healthy donors and cancer patients (dated by TCRdb to 2018 to 2020). This clone was seen a few times. Its antigen is currently not known. The sample holds no much larger clone one base away, and base qualities are not on file. The junction shows trimming of 4 bases on V and 4 bases on J, and the gene matches do not reach 15 bases of it. Reading from cysteine to phenylalanine, the CDR3 counts 19 amino acids. Only the CDR3 region is kept as DNA, spanning 57 bases read in frame from base 1. The germline V gene gives CDR1 as SGHRS and CDR2 as YFSETQ. Libraries came from the immunoSEQ multiplex PCR assay. This is the immuneACCESS table as TCRdb keeps it, with only in-frame sequences that have V and J called. A part of the clones is gone; compared with another copy, unresolved V genes explain less than half, and the rest is unexplained. Recorded for this sample are more than 95,000 clones; 93% of them occurred a single time. The ten largest clones represent over 8% of the sample.

This sequence was found in a man between 18 and 29 years old in good health. Sequenced input: blood. The chain is encoded by TRBV5-1 joined to TRBJ2-6, and TRBD1 matches 9 of the central bases. DNA sequence: TGCGCCAGCAGCACACTACCGGGACAGGGAGTCGCCGGGGCCAACGTCCTGACTTTC. Translated, this gives CASSTLPGQGVAGANVLTF.